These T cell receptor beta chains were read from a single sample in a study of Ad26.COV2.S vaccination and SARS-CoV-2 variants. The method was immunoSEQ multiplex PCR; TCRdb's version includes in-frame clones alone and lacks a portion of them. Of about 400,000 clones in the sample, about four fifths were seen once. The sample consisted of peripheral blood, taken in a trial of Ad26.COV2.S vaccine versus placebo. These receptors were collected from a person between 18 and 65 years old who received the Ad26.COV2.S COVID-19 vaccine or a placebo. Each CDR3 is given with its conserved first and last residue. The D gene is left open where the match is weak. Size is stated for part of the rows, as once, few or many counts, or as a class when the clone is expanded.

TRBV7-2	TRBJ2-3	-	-	TGTGCCAGCAGCTTCGGGACACTAGCGACAGATACGCAGTATTTT	CASSFGTLATDTQYF
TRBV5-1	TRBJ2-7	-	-	TGCGCCAGCAGCTTGGGCAGCTTCACCTACGAGCAGTACTTC	CASSLGSFTYEQYF
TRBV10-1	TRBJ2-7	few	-	TGCGCCAGCACGGGGTCGTACGAGCAGTACTTC	CASTGSYEQYF
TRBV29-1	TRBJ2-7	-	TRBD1	TGCAGCGTTGAAGATTCAGGGGGAGCAGGGGAGCAGTACTTC	CSVEDSGGAGEQYF
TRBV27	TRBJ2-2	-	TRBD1	TGTGCCAGCAGTTATCCCGGGACAGTGAACACCGGGGAGCTGTTTTTT	CASSYPGTVNTGELFF
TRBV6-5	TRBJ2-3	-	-	TGTGCCAGCAGTCAAAAAGGTTTTCCCACAGATACGCAGTATTTT	CASSQKGFPTDTQYF
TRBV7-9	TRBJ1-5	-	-	TGTGCCAGCAGCTTAGCAGCTAGAGATCAGCCCCAGCATTTT	CASSLAARDQPQHF
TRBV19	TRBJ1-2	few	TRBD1	TGTGCCAGTGACATGAGGACAGGTTCCATGACAGGCTACACCTTC	CASDMRTGSMTGYTF
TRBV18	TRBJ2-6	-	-	TGTGCCAGCTCACCACGATCCCCGATCTCTGGGGCCAACGTCCTGACTTTC	CASSPRSPISGANVLTF
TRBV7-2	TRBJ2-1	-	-	TGTGCCAGCAGCTTAGGGTCCTACAATGAGCAGTTCTTC	CASSLGSYNEQFF
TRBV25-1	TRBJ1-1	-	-	TGTGCCAGCAGTGAATATTCAGGGCCCCAGACTGAAGCTTTCTTT	CASSEYSGPQTEAFF
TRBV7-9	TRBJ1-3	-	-	TGTGCCAGCAGTTCCCCCGCGGATGGAAACACCATATATTTT	CASSSPADGNTIYF